Following are 32 T cell receptor beta chains from one sample sequenced in a study of blood T cell repertoires in COVID-19. The repertoire was sequenced with immunoSEQ multiplex PCR; TCRdb's copy has only in-frame clones and lacks some. The profile covers a few hundred thousand clones, with 88% appearing a single time and around 10% taken by the ten largest. Material: peripheral blood. The receptors shown here come from a woman aged 25 to 45 with COVID-19, enrolled during active disease.

The chain uses TRBV7-9 and TRBJ2-1, with 11 positions matching TRBD1. After removal of 3 bases from V and 5 bases from J, the junction contained 3 bases not matched to a gene. Germline V gene data show CDR1 as SEHNR and CDR2 as FQNEAQ (reference sequence). CDR3 length equals 15 residues. CDR3 coding DNA: TGTGCCAGCAGCTTGGGGACAGGGGGAAACAATGAGCAGTTCTTC. Translated: CASSLGTGGNNEQFF.

V gene TRBV21-1 combines with J gene TRBJ2-5; no DNA check was done on the table's D call, TRBD2. TRBV21-1 is marked as a pseudogene. This CDR3 comprises 14 residues. The DNA of the CDR3 is TGTGCCAGCAAGGACCTAGCGGGGGTTGGGACCCAGTACTTC. It codes for CASKDLAGVGTQYF.

The chain joins TRBV19 to TRBJ1-5; TRBD1 matches at 8 bases. Per the germline V gene, CDR1 is LNHDA and CDR2 is SQIVND (reference sequence). This CDR3 has 15 residues. J lost 0 bases, V lost 5 bases, and 3 bases had no gene match. The CDR3 sequence is CASSADRDSNQPQHF. The CDR3 region has the DNA TGTGCCAGTAGTGCGGACAGGGATAGCAATCAGCCCCAGCATTTT.

V usage is TRBV4-1 and J usage is TRBJ1-5; 8 bases are a match to TRBD1. The junction had 2 bases not matched to a gene; V was cut back by 0 bases and J by 4 bases. The CDR3 has 15 amino acids. Germline V gene data show CDR1 as MGHRA and CDR2 as YSYEKL. This CDR3 is CASSQEYRGNQPQHF. CDR3 coding DNA: TGCGCCAGCAGCCAAGAATACAGGGGGAATCAGCCCCAGCATTTT.

The V and J genes are TRBV4-1 and TRBJ2-7; 10 bases match TRBD1. Germline V gives CDR1 MGHRA, CDR2 YSYEKL. The ends lost 3 bases at V and 5 bases at J; junction bases unmatched: 7. The CDR3 has 15 residues. The CDR3 loop reads CASSHSGTGVNEQYF. The CDR3 region has the DNA TGCGCCAGCAGCCACTCCGGGACAGGGGTGAACGAGCAGTACTTC.

The chain carries TRBV27 and TRBJ1-6, with 7 bases lining up with TRBD1. V trimming: 8 bases; J trimming: 6 bases; junction bases outside the gene matches: 10. The V gene's germline CDR1 is MNHEY and CDR2 SMNVEV (reference sequence). CDR3 length: 15 amino acids. For the CDR3, the DNA is TGTGCCAGCGCACAGGGGCGGGGGGTTAATTCACCCCTCCACTTT. Translated: CASAQGRGVNSPLHF.

The J gene is TRBJ2-3, the V gene TRBV4-1; D ambiguous. Germline CDR1 and CDR2: MGHRA and YSYEKL. The CDR3 is 15 residues long. Trimming pared 1 base from V and 4 bases from J, leaving 12 bases between. In DNA form, the CDR3 reads TGCGCCAGCAGCCAAGGGGCTGGTTACGCAGATACGCAGTATTTT. Amino acid sequence: CASSQGAGYADTQYF.

The rearrangement links TRBV5-1 to TRBJ1-2; possible D gene TRBD1, 6 bases. This CDR3 region has 13 residues. The germline V and J ends were trimmed by 4 bases and 4 bases, with 11 bases remaining between them. Per the germline V gene, CDR1 is SGHRS and CDR2 is YFSETQ. DNA for the CDR3: TGCGCCAGCAGCGCGGACAGATCCTATGGCTACACCTTC. Translation gives CASSADRSYGYTF.

CDR3 amino acids: CASSSADTQYF. The CDR3 coding sequence is TGCGCCAGTAGTAGCGCAGATACGCAGTATTTT. The chain employs TRBV4-1 and TRBJ2-3; TRBD2 is a possible D gene (5 bases). CDR3 length: 11 amino acids. Trimming removed 9 bases at V and 4 bases at J, with 8 bases between. Germline V CDR1 and CDR2: MGHRA, YSYEKL.

The rearrangement links TRBV4-3 to TRBJ2-7; 11 positions agree with TRBD1. CDR3 size: 14 residues. Losses at the gene ends were 1 base for V and 6 bases for J; bases not matched to a gene: 2. In germline, CDR1 is LGHNA, CDR2 YSLEER. The CDR3 sequence: CASSQGTGGSEQYF. Written as DNA, the CDR3 is TGCGCCAGCAGCCAAGGGACAGGGGGCAGCGAGCAGTACTTC.

This chain joins TRBV7-9 and TRBJ2-5, with TRBD1 as a possible D gene (5 bases). The CDR3 is made up of 15 amino acids. Between the trimmed V and J ends, which lost 3 bases and 5 bases, there was a span of 16 bases. Germline-derived CDR1 and CDR2 are SEHNR and FQNEAQ (reference sequence). CDR3 sequence (DNA): TGTGCCAGCAGCTTTGACGGAACAGGCCGGGAGACCCAGTACTTC. Residues: CASSFDGTGRETQYF.

The chain couples TRBV14 to TRBJ2-7; 12 nucleotides align to TRBD2. The CDR3 has 17 residues. Germline CDR1 and CDR2: SGHDN and FVKESK. Losses at the gene ends were 1 base for V and 6 bases for J; bases not matched to a gene: 10. CDR3 residues: CASSQGPLAGGQSEQYF. CDR3 in DNA: TGTGCCAGCAGCCAAGGACCTCTAGCGGGAGGGCAATCCGAGCAGTACTTC.

The chain carries TRBV6-4 and TRBJ2-3; a possible D gene is TRBD1 (6 bases). This CDR3 has 15 residues. Between the trimmed V and J ends, which lost 3 bases and 1 base, there was a span of 11 bases. Germline V lookup: CDR1 MRHNA, CDR2 SNTAGT. CDR3 sequence reads: CASSDTGSRTDTQYF. The CDR3 nucleotides read TGTGCCAGCAGTGATACAGGGAGTCGCACAGATACGCAGTATTTT.

This clone is a singleton in its sample. The CDR3 sequence is CASSRRGSEAFF. CDR3 bases: TGTGCCAGCAGCCGCAGGGGGTCTGAAGCTTTCTTT. This chain joins TRBV6-5 and TRBJ1-1, with 7 nucleotides matching TRBD1. J gave up 6 bases and V 6 bases, and 4 bases lay outside the gene matches. CDR1 and CDR2 (germline): MNHEY, SVGAGI. This CDR3 spans 12 amino acids.

V usage is TRBV3-1 (or the pseudogene TRBV3-2) and J usage is TRBJ1-5; 8 nucleotides agree with TRBD1. This CDR3 spans 15 amino acids. Germline V gene data show CDR1 as LGHDT and CDR2 as YNNKEL (reference sequence). Trimming removed 4 bases from V and 6 bases from J; junction bases left unmatched: 8. The CDR3 reads CASSRWTGLIQPQHF. As DNA, the CDR3 is TGTGCCAGCAGCCGATGGACAGGGTTGATTCAGCCCCAGCATTTT.

The chain links TRBV21-1 to TRBJ2-7; the table's D call of TRBD2 was not tested on the DNA. TRBV21-1 is classified as a pseudogene. CDR3 size: 19 residues. CDR3 protein: CASSKLSLPGGMGENEQYF. As DNA, the CDR3 is TGTGCCAGCAGCAAATTATCCCTCCCCGGCGGTATGGGAGAAAACGAGCAGTACTTC.

This clone was detected once. The chain couples TRBV12-3 or TRBV12-4 to TRBJ1-2, with D perhaps TRBD1 (5 bases). V was clipped by 3 bases and J by 2 bases, with 7 bases between them. This CDR3 spans 13 amino acids. The CDR3 nucleotides are TGTGCCAGCAGTTTTCAGGGAAACTATGGCTACACCTTC. Its translation: CASSFQGNYGYTF.

This clone was detected only a few times. The J gene is TRBJ1-1, the V gene TRBV5-1; 8 bases agree with TRBD1. CDR3 length: 15 amino acids. Per germline, CDR1 SGHRS and CDR2 YFSETQ. Germline trimming cut 2 bases from V and 2 bases from J; bases unmatched to any gene: 5. The CDR3 spells CASSFGRGLNTEAFF. CDR3 in DNA: TGCGCCAGCAGCTTTGGCAGGGGGCTAAACACTGAAGCTTTCTTT.

The DNA of the CDR3 is TGTGCCAGCAGGCTGAGGGGGAGGGATCAGCCCCAGCATTTT. Amino acids: CASRLRGRDQPQHF. J is TRBJ1-5 and V is TRBV6-5, with D maybe TRBD1 (6 bases). Deletions cut 6 bases from V and 5 bases from J, with 14 bases between. This CDR3 is 14 amino acids long. CDR1 is MNHEY and CDR2 is SVGAGI in the germline V gene.

The gene calls are TRBV19 and TRBJ1-5; no clear D gene. Trimming removed 2 bases from V and 6 bases from J, with 5 bases in between. Germline V lookup: CDR1 LNHDA, CDR2 SQIVND (reference sequence). This CDR3 has 12 residues. The CDR3 region is CASSIYRQPQHF. The CDR3 DNA is TGTGCCAGTAGTATATATCGTCAGCCCCAGCATTTT.

V usage is TRBV9 and J usage is TRBJ2-2, with 10 bases matching TRBD2. The junction had 5 bases not matched to a gene; V was cut back by 0 bases and J by 6 bases. This CDR3 has 16 amino acids. Germline assignment: CDR1 SGDLS and CDR2 YYNGEE. The DNA of the CDR3 is TGTGCCAGCAGCGTAGGTCTAGCGGGAGACCCCGGGGAGCTGTTTTTT. This gives the protein CASSVGLAGDPGELFF.

The chain employs TRBV19 and TRBJ1-1; TRBD1 agrees at 8 bases. V lost 7 bases and J lost 8; bases outside the gene matches: 9. The CDR3 extends over 13 amino acids. Germline V gene lookup returns CDR1 LNHDA and CDR2 SQIVND (reference sequence). This CDR3 reads CASNRDRGQEAFF. DNA for the CDR3: TGTGCCAGTAACCGAGACAGGGGCCAAGAAGCTTTCTTT.

This clone was recorded a few times. This sequence joins TRBV19 and TRBJ1-1; 7 nucleotides match TRBD1. J gave up 3 bases and V 3 bases, and 1 base lay outside the gene matches. The germline V gene has CDR1 LNHDA and CDR2 SQIVND (reference sequence). The CDR3 has 13 residues. CDR3 loop: CASSIGQDTEAFF. CDR3 coding DNA: TGTGCCAGTAGTATTGGACAGGACACTGAAGCTTTCTTT.

This chain joins TRBV7-9 and TRBJ2-1, with 10 bases fitting TRBD2. The junction had 15 bases not matched to a gene; V was cut back by 4 bases and J by 9 bases. Per the germline V gene, CDR1 is SEHNR and CDR2 is FQNEAQ (reference sequence). This CDR3 has 17 amino acids. CDR3 loop: CASSSSGAGGQPGEQFF. The CDR3 DNA sequence: TGTGCCAGCAGCTCCTCAGGAGCGGGAGGGCAACCCGGTGAGCAGTTCTTC.

V is TRBV19 and J is TRBJ2-7, with TRBD2 matching over 8 bases. The germline CDR1 and CDR2 sequences are LNHDA and SQIVND (reference sequence). Losses at the gene ends were 1 base for V and 5 bases for J; bases not matched to a gene: 10. The CDR3 is made up of 16 amino acids. Written as DNA, the CDR3 is TGTGCCAGTAGTATAGTCGGTAGCGGGATAAGGAACGAGCAGTACTTC. Amino acids: CASSIVGSGIRNEQYF.

The chain has TRBV3-1 (or the pseudogene TRBV3-2) and TRBJ2-1; possible D gene TRBD2, 6 bases. There are 14 residues in the CDR3. Germline lookup yields CDR1 LGHDT and CDR2 YNNKEL (reference sequence). V was cut by 4 bases and J by 10 bases, with 17 bases left in between. The CDR3 loop is CASSPYPSGGEQFF. Written as DNA, the CDR3 is TGTGCCAGCAGCCCCTACCCATCAGGAGGGGAGCAGTTCTTC.

This clone was recorded a few times. CDR3 nucleotides: TGTGCCAGCAGCCAGGCCATGAACACTGAAGCTTTCTTT. It specifies CASSQAMNTEAFF. The chain carries TRBV2 and TRBJ1-1; no clear D gene. The germline V gene encodes CDR1 SNHLY and CDR2 FYNNEI. CDR3 length equals 13 residues. V was shortened by 6 bases and J by 0 bases, with 8 bases between the two germline ends.

The chain couples TRBV6-2 or TRBV6-3 to TRBJ2-7; no definite D call. CDR1 and CDR2 from the germline V gene are MNHEY and SVGEGT. V shed 0 bases and J shed 3 bases, with 6 bases lying between them. This CDR3 spans 13 amino acids. The CDR3 coding sequence is TGTGCCAGCAGTTACTCGATAGTCTACGAGCAGTACTTC. Its protein product is CASSYSIVYEQYF.

The chain employs TRBV2 and TRBJ1-4; D gene unclear. The CDR3 runs to 15 residues. Germline assignment: CDR1 SNHLY and CDR2 FYNNEI. Between the trimmed V and J ends, which lost 4 bases and 4 bases, there was a span of 13 bases. CDR3 in amino acids: CASSVSGFGNEKLFF. In DNA, the CDR3 is TGTGCCAGCAGTGTTTCGGGGTTCGGTAATGAAAAACTGTTTTTT.

This clone was counted once. The J gene is TRBJ2-3, the V gene TRBV5-6; TRBD2 matches 9 bases. This CDR3 spans 16 amino acids. V shed 0 bases, J shed 4 bases, and the junction held 6 bases outside the gene matches. Per germline, CDR1 SGHDT and CDR2 YYEEEE. CDR3 sequence reads: CASSLVSSGIADTQYF. CDR3 coding DNA: TGTGCCAGCAGCTTGGTGTCTAGCGGGATAGCAGATACGCAGTATTTT.

The rearrangement uses TRBV7-9 and TRBJ2-2, with a possible D match to TRBD2 (6 bases). The V end was cut by 4 bases, the J end by 5 bases, with 17 bases between. The CDR3 is 16 amino acids. Germline lookup yields CDR1 SEHNR and CDR2 FQNEAQ (reference sequence). The CDR3 sequence is CASSSPGGGTTGELFF. CDR3 bases: TGTGCCAGCAGCTCCCCTGGGGGAGGTACGACCGGGGAGCTGTTTTTT. The whole variable domain, remainder taken from reference TRBV7-9 and TRBJ2-2, is DTGVSQNPRHKITKRGQNVTFRCDPISEHNRLYWYRQTLGQGPEFLTYFQNEAQLEKSRLLSDRFSAERPKGSFSTLEIQRTEQGDSAMYLCASSSPGGGTTGELFFGEGSRLTVL.

The gene calls are TRBV28 and TRBJ1-2; D is undetermined. The CDR3 consists of 15 residues. Germline V gives CDR1 MDHEN, CDR2 SYDVKM. V was shortened by 6 bases and J by 0 bases, with 14 bases between the two germline ends. As DNA, the CDR3 is TGTGCCAGCAGCCGCGGGGAGCCTACTAACTATGGCTACACCTTC. As protein: CASSRGEPTNYGYTF.